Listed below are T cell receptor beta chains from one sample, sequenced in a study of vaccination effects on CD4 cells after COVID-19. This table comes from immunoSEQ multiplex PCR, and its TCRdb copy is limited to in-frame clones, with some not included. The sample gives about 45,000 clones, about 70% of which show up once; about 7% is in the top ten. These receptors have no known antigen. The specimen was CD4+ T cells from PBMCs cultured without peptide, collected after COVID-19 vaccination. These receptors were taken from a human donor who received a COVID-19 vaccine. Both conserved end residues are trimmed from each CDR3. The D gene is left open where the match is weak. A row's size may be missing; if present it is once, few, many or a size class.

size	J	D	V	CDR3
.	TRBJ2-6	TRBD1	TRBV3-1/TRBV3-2	ASSQDVETGMSGANVLT
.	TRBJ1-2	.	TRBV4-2	ASSQELRGTNYGYT
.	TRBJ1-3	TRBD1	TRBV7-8	ASRSGTGGISGNTIY
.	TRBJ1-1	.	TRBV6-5	ASSYSIGRTEAF
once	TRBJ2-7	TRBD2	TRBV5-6	ASSLIFSGGGAYEQY
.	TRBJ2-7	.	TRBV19	ASSIGAIMAPGDEQY
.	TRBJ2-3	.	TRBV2	ASSDTDERDTQY
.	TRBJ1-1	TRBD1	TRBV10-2	ASSESRDREAF
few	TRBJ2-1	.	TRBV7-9	ASSLDWNEQF
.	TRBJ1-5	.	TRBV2	ASSRGPLSNQPQH
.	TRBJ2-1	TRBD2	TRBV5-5	ASSGEGRPVRYNEQF
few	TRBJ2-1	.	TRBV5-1	ASSPGLISYNEQF
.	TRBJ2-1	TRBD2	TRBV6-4	ASSDVGGGYNEQF
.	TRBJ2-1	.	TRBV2	ASSDRRGYNEQF
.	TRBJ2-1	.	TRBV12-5	ASGFSRGYSYNEQF
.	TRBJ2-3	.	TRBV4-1	ASSHRRTGASDTQY
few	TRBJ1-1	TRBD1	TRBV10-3	AISETGTATNTEAF
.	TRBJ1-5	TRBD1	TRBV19	ASRGDRRYSNQPQH
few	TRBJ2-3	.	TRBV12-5	ASGSRLGVSTDTQY
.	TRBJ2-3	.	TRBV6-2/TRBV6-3	ASSSTPFGTQY
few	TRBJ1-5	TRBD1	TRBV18	ASSPEAGGSTNQPQH
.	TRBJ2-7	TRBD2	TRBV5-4	ASSPKLAGGPYEQY
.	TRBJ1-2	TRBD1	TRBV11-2	ASSLVSGTDNYGYT
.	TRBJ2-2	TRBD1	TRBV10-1	ASSVRTGDTGELF
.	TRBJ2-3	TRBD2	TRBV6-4	ASSDESGGGTDTQY
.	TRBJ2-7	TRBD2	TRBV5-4	ASSGLAGDYEQY
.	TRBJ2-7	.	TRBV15	ATSRGSYEQY
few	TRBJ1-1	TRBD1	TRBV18	ASSLVGTGANTEAF
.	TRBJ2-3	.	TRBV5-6	ASSLDLKANTDTQY
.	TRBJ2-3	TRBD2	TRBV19	ASSIDHSGISTDTQY
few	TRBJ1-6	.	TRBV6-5	ASSYSISGSPLH
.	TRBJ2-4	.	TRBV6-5	ASEGSLAKNIQY
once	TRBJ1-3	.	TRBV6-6	ASSSTGFGGNTIY
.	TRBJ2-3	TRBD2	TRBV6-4	ASSDSSGGADTQY
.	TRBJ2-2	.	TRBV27	ASSFSEGRLAGELF
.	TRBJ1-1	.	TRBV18	ASRGATEAF
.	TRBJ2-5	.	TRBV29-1	SVKPQGPGETQY
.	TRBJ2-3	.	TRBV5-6	ASSLPGRASTDTQY
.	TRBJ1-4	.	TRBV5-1	ASSQDSTNEKLF
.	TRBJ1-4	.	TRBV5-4	ASSLSDRSEKLF
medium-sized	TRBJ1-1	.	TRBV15	ATSRDGGKAF
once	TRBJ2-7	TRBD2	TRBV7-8	ASSLLPSGSSGYEQY
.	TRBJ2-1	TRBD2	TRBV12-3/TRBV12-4	ANKREGYNEQF
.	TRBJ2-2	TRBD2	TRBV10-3	AISGSWGGTGELF
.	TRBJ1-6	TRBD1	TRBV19	ASNDQTGANSPLH
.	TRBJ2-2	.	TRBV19	ASSLQGETGELF
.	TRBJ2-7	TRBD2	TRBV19	ASSSRLAGGTYEQY
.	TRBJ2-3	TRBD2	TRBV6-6	ASSRPRGRAKSDTQY
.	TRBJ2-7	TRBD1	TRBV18	ASTAGTGAPYEQY
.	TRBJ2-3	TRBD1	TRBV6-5	ASITGGYLDTQY